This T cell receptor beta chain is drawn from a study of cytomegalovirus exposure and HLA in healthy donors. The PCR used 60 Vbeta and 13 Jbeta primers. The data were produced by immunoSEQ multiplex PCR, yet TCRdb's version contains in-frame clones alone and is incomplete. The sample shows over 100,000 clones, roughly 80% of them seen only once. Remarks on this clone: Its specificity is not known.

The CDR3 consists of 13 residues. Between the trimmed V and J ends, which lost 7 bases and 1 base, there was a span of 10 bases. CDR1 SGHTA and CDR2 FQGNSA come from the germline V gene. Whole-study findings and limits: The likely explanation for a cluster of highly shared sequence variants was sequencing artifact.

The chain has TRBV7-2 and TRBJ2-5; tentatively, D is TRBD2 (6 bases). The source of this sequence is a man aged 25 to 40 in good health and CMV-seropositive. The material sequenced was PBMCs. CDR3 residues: CASKTGAQETQYF. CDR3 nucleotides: TGTGCCAGCAAGACGGGAGCCCAAGAGACCCAGTACTTC.